A selection of T cell receptor beta chains follows, all from one sample in a study of shared clonotypes between healthy human individuals. The method was immunoSEQ multiplex PCR; TCRdb's version includes in-frame clones alone and lacks a portion of them. The repertoire holds millions of clones, with 85% to 95% as singletons. The sequenced material came from naive CD4+ T cells sorted from blood. These receptors were obtained from a young man in good health. Each CDR3 is given with its conserved first and last residue. D genes are given only for firm matches. Rows may omit the clone size; those that give it use once, few, many or a size class.

TRBV18	TRBJ2-7	NA	NA	TGTGCCAGCTCACCAGTAGGGGTACCATACGAGCAGTACTTC	CASSPVGVPYEQYF
TRBV11-2	TRBJ2-2	NA	NA	TGTGCCAGCAGCTTAGATAGGGTTAGCGGTAACACCGGGGAGCTGTTTTTT	CASSLDRVSGNTGELFF
TRBV4-3	TRBJ2-1	NA	NA	TGCGCCAGCAGCCAGCCTGGGGGGGCTAATGAGCAGTTCTTC	CASSQPGGANEQFF
TRBV7-9	TRBJ2-3	NA	NA	TGTGCCAGCAGCTTGGCCGGGAGTGGAGATACGCAGTATTTT	CASSLAGSGDTQYF
TRBV28	TRBJ1-2	NA	NA	TGTGCCACCGAATTCCCGGACAGAAACTATGGCTACACCTTC	CATEFPDRNYGYTF
TRBV9	TRBJ2-7	NA	TRBD2	TGTGCCAGCAGCGTCACCCGTTCGCTAGCGGGAGGCGAGCAGTACTTC	CASSVTRSLAGGEQYF
TRBV5-1	TRBJ1-3	NA	NA	TGCGCCAGCAGTCGCAGCGGCCCGAGCTCTGGAAACACCATATATTTT	CASSRSGPSSGNTIYF
TRBV7-2	TRBJ1-4	NA	NA	TGTGCCAGCAGACTGGGGGGGATCCCAACTAATGAAAAACTGTTTTTT	CASRLGGIPTNEKLFF
TRBV27	TRBJ2-7	NA	TRBD1	TGTGCCAGCAGTTTAGCGGACAGGGTAGGCGAGCAGTACTTC	CASSLADRVGEQYF
TRBV7-9	TRBJ1-3	once	NA	TGTGCCAGCAGCTTTCGGACAGTAAAATTCTCTGGAAACACCATATATTTT	CASSFRTVKFSGNTIYF
TRBV7-9	TRBJ2-1	NA	TRBD2	TGTGCCAGCAGACTGGGCGGGAGCGATGAGCAGTTCTTC	CASRLGGSDEQFF
TRBV18	TRBJ1-4	NA	TRBD1	TGTGCCAGCTCACCAGACAGGGTGTATGAAAAACTGTTTTTT	CASSPDRVYEKLFF
TRBV5-1	TRBJ2-3	NA	NA	TGCGCCAGCAGCCCTCCGGCACCGGATACGCAGTATTTT	CASSPPAPDTQYF
TRBV27	TRBJ2-7	NA	TRBD2	TGTGCCAGCAGGAGACTAGCGGGTGGCTCCTACGAGCAGTACTTC	CASRRLAGGSYEQYF
TRBV4-1	TRBJ2-5	NA	NA	TGCGCCAGCAGCCAAGACCCTGGCCGGGAGACCCAGTACTTC	CASSQDPGRETQYF
TRBV6-4	TRBJ2-7	NA	TRBD2	TGTGCCAGCAGTGAGGAAAGCGGGGGGGCTTACGAGCAGTACTTC	CASSEESGGAYEQYF
TRBV29-1	TRBJ2-1	NA	TRBD2	TGCAGCGTTGAAGATCGCAGCGGGAGTTTTGAGCAGTTCTTC	CSVEDRSGSFEQFF
TRBV9	TRBJ1-6	once	NA	TGTGCCAGCAGCGTAGGACAGATTAATTCACCCCTCCACTTT	CASSVGQINSPLHF
TRBV7-9	TRBJ1-4	NA	NA	TGTGCCAGCAGGCGGGCCTCGGGACGGGGAAAACTGTTTTTT	CASRRASGRGKLFF
TRBV6-1	TRBJ2-7	NA	NA	TGTGCCAGCAGTGAAGTGTCCTGGGCTGCTTCCTACGAGCAGTACTTC	CASSEVSWAASYEQYF
TRBV19	TRBJ2-5	NA	NA	TGTGCCAGTAGTATATTGGGATTCCAAGAGACCCAGTACTTC	CASSILGFQETQYF
TRBV7-9	TRBJ1-5	NA	TRBD1	TGTGCCAGCAGCTCCCTGGACAGGGATCAGCCCCAGCATTTT	CASSSLDRDQPQHF
TRBV5-1	TRBJ2-1	NA	NA	TGCGCCAGCAGCTTACCGGGACTCTACAATGAGCAGTTCTTC	CASSLPGLYNEQFF
TRBV7-8	TRBJ2-7	NA	NA	TGTGCCAGCAGCTCAACGGGTGTCTCCTACGAGCAGTACTTC	CASSSTGVSYEQYF
TRBV18	TRBJ1-1	NA	NA	TGTGCCAGCTCACCACTTCTGAACACTGAAGCTTTCTTT	CASSPLLNTEAFF
TRBV5-1	TRBJ2-7	NA	TRBD1	TGCGCCAGCAGTATGACAGGGCATATATACGAGCAGTACTTC	CASSMTGHIYEQYF
TRBV13	TRBJ2-7	NA	TRBD1	TGTGCCAGCAGCACCTTCGGACAGGGGGACAACTACGAGCAGTACTTC	CASSTFGQGDNYEQYF
TRBV11-3	TRBJ2-3	NA	NA	TGTGCCAGCAGCTCAACAGGGTCTAGCACAGATACGCAGTATTTT	CASSSTGSSTDTQYF
TRBV5-1	TRBJ2-1	NA	TRBD2	TGCGCCAGCAGCCCGGGGGGTACTGAGCAGTTCTTC	CASSPGGTEQFF
TRBV6-1	TRBJ2-7	NA	NA	TGTGCCAGCAAAGAGAGCCCCTCCGGAGAGCAGTACTTC	CASKESPSGEQYF
TRBV15	TRBJ2-3	NA	TRBD2	TGTGCCACCAGCTGGAAATTAGCGGGATCCACAGATACGCAGTATTTT	CATSWKLAGSTDTQYF
TRBV2	TRBJ2-7	NA	NA	TGTGCCAGCTCCGTTAGCTCCTACGAGCAGTACTTC	CASSVSSYEQYF
TRBV18	TRBJ1-2	once	NA	TGTGCCAGCTCACCCGAGGGACACCTCTATGGCTACACCTTC	CASSPEGHLYGYTF
TRBV6-5	TRBJ1-3	NA	NA	TGTGCCAGCAGTTCCCCCGGGTCCTCTGGAAACACCATATATTTT	CASSSPGSSGNTIYF
TRBV5-1	TRBJ2-5	NA	TRBD2	TGCGCCAGCAGCCCGGGGGGGACTAGCGAATCCAGGCGAGAGACCCAGTACTTC	CASSPGGTSESRRETQYF
TRBV28	TRBJ2-6	NA	NA	TGTGCCAGCAGTTTGGGGACGGCTGGGGCCAACGTCCTGACTTTC	CASSLGTAGANVLTF
TRBV2	TRBJ2-7	NA	TRBD2	TGTGCCAGCACCCGGACTAGCGGGGGCTACGAGCAGTACTTC	CASTRTSGGYEQYF
TRBV29-1	TRBJ1-1	NA	NA	TGCAGCGTTGACGGGGTCAGGGCTGAAGCTTTCTTT	CSVDGVRAEAFF
TRBV10-3	TRBJ2-3	NA	TRBD1	TGTGCCATCAGTGGGACAGGTTCCATCACAGATACGCAGTATTTT	CAISGTGSITDTQYF
TRBV10-3	TRBJ2-7	NA	TRBD1	TGTGCCATCAGGGGGACTCAGGGGGCGCAGCACGAGCAGTACTTC	CAIRGTQGAQHEQYF
TRBV4-3	TRBJ2-6	NA	NA	TGCGCCAGCAGCCTGGGGCTGTTTGTACAGACAATCTCTGGGGCCAACGTCCTGACTTTC	CASSLGLFVQTISGANVLTF
TRBV5-1	TRBJ2-7	NA	TRBD1	TGCGCCAGCAGCTTCGGACAGGGAAGAAACTACGAGCAGTACTTC	CASSFGQGRNYEQYF
TRBV5-1	TRBJ2-7	NA	NA	TGCGCCAGCAGCGCCTTAGGGGATCAGGAGTACTTC	CASSALGDQEYF
TRBV19	TRBJ1-2	NA	NA	TGTGCCATTTCCCGGGACTCAAGTCGGGGTGGCTACACCTTC	CAISRDSSRGGYTF
TRBV6-6	TRBJ2-7	once	NA	TGTGCCAGCAGCCCTCAGAGACAAATACCACTCGAGCAGTACTTC	CASSPQRQIPLEQYF
TRBV5-1	TRBJ2-5	NA	TRBD1	TGCGCCAGCAGCTCCGACAGGGGCCCCTGGGAAGAGACCCAGTACTTC	CASSSDRGPWEETQYF
TRBV6-5	TRBJ2-7	few	NA	TGTGCCAGCAGCCTGGGGGCAGTCTACGAGCAGTACTTC	CASSLGAVYEQYF
TRBV6-1	TRBJ2-7	few	NA	TGTGCCACCTCTTCAAATTCCTACGAGCAGTACTTC	CATSSNSYEQYF
TRBV18	TRBJ2-7	NA	TRBD1	TGTGCCAGCTCACCCATGACAGGGGACGAGCAGTACTTC	CASSPMTGDEQYF
TRBV29-1	TRBJ2-5	NA	TRBD2	TGCAGCGTTGTTTTCGGGGGGGAGACCCAGTACTTC	CSVVFGGETQYF
TRBV11-2	TRBJ2-1	NA	TRBD1	TGTGCCAGCAGTTCCAGCTCGAGACAGGGTAGAAATGAGCAGTTCTTC	CASSSSSRQGRNEQFF
TRBV30	TRBJ1-3	NA	NA	TGTGCCTGGAGTGTTCGCACCCTGGCAGACTCTGGAAACACCATATATTTT	CAWSVRTLADSGNTIYF
TRBV10-3	TRBJ1-1	NA	TRBD1	TGTGCCATCAGTGAAAGAGCAGGGGGGATGAACACTGAAGCTTTCTTT	CAISERAGGMNTEAFF